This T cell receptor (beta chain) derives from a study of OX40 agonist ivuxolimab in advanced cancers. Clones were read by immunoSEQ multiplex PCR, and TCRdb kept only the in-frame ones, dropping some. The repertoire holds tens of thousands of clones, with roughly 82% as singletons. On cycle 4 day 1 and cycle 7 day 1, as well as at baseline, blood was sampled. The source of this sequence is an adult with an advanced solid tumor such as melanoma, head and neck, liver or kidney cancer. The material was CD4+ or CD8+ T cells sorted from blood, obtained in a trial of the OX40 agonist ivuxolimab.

CDR3 protein: CAISEYAGVGNQETQYF. CDR3 sequence (DNA): TGTGCCATCAGTGAATACGCGGGAGTCGGGAACCAAGAGACCCAGTACTTC. The V call is TRBV10-3, the J call TRBJ2-5, with 7 bases matching TRBD2. This CDR3 contains 17 residues. Per germline, CDR1 ENHRY and CDR2 SYGVKD. Trimming took 3 bases from V and 0 from J; bases not matched to a gene: 10.